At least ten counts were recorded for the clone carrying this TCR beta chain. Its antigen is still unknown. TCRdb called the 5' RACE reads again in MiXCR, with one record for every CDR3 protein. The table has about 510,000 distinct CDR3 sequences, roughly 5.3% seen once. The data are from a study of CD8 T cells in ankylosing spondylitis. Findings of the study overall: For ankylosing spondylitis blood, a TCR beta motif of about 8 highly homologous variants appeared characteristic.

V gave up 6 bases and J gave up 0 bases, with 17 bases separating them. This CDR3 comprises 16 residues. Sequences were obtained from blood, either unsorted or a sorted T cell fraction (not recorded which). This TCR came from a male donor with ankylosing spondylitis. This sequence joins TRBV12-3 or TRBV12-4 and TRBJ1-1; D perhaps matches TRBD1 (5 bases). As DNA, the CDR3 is TGTGCCAGCAGCCCTGGCTCGGGACGGGTGAACACTGAAGCTTTCTTT. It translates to CASSPGSGRVNTEAFF.